This T cell receptor (beta chain) was recorded in a study of technical replicates of blood from a handful of donors. The CDR3 extends over 15 amino acids. Germline V gives CDR1 KGHSH, CDR2 LQKENI. V was clipped by 0 bases and J by 8 bases; unmatched bases: 2. A single count supports this clone. Assay used: immunoSEQ multiplex PCR; TCRdb lists only in-frame clones, some missing. Of some 47,000 clones in the sample, more than 85% are singletons; the top ten hold around 4%. What was sequenced was PBMCs. This chain links TRBV18 with TRBJ1-4; 11 bases are a match to TRBD1. This clonotype was obtained from a human donor in good health. Some clones in this sample may be carry-over from other donors' samples. CDR3 coding DNA: TGTGCCAGCTCACCACCGCGGGACAGGGGGGAAAAACTGTTTTTT. It is translated as CASSPPRDRGEKLFF.